The rows below give T cell receptor beta chains drawn from one sample of a study of T cells in Graves' hyperthyroidism and ophthalmopathy. MiXCR, run by TCRdb on the multiplex PCR reads, gives a single entry per CDR3 protein. The sample lists 640,000 or so distinct CDR3 sequences; 13% to 15% were seen once. The sequenced material came from blood. The receptors were gathered from a woman aged 18-29 years with Graves' ophthalmopathy. Each CDR3 is given with its conserved first and last residue. The order of the fields is clone size, J gene, D gene, V gene, CDR3 DNA, CDR3 protein. D genes are given only for firm matches. Clone size, where shown, is once, few, many, or a class for clones that have expanded.

few | TRBJ2-7 | . | TRBV3-1 | TGTGCCAGCAGCCTCGGGACACTAGAATGGGGCGAGCAGTACTTC | CASSLGTLEWGEQYF
few | TRBJ2-3 | . | TRBV19 | TGTGCCAGTAGTATAGATCGGGCAGAATTCACAGATACGCAGTATTTT | CASSIDRAEFTDTQYF
. | TRBJ2-7 | TRBD2 | TRBV7-9 | TGTGCTAGCAGCCGCGGGACTAGCGGGAGGGCCACAACAGCCGAGCAGTACTTC | CASSRGTSGRATTAEQYF
. | TRBJ2-1 | TRBD2 | TRBV9 | TGTGCCAGCAGCGTAGCGGGAGGGGGAAACAATGAGCAGTTCTTC | CASSVAGGGNNEQFF
many | TRBJ1-2 | TRBD1 | TRBV6-2/TRBV6-3 | TGTGCCAGCAGTTCCGTGGACAGGAGGTTTGGCTACACCTTC | CASSSVDRRFGYTF
many | TRBJ2-1 | TRBD1 | TRBV28 | TGTGCCAGCAGTTTGACAGGGTTTAACAATGAGCAGTTCTTC | CASSLTGFNNEQFF
many | TRBJ1-1 | . | TRBV27 | TGTGCCAGCAGTATAGGGGAGGACACTGAAGCTTTCTTT | CASSIGEDTEAFF
many | TRBJ2-5 | TRBD2 | TRBV6-2/TRBV6-3 | TGTGCCAGCAGTTCCGGACTAGCGGGAGGGGAGACCCAGTACTTC | CASSSGLAGGETQYF
many | TRBJ2-5 | . | TRBV6-2/TRBV6-3 | TGTGCCAGCAGTTACTCGGATTCGACGGACGAAGAGACCCAGTACTTC | CASSYSDSTDEETQYF
few | TRBJ2-1 | TRBD2 | TRBV7-3 | TGTGCCAGCAGCTCAGGACTAGACGCCTACAATGAGCAGTTCTTC | CASSSGLDAYNEQFF
. | TRBJ2-7 | TRBD1 | TRBV5-8 | TGTGCCAGCAGCCCCACAGGGGGCCCAACCTACGAGCAGTACTTC | CASSPTGGPTYEQYF
. | TRBJ2-7 | . | TRBV4-1 | TGCGCCAGCAGCCAAATTCCCGGGGGACAGAGCTCCTACGAGCAGTACTTC | CASSQIPGGQSSYEQYF
many | TRBJ2-3 | TRBD2 | TRBV7-2 | TGTGCCAGCAGCTTGCAACCGGGACTAGTTAGCACAGATACGCAGTATTTT | CASSLQPGLVSTDTQYF
few | TRBJ1-1 | TRBD1 | TRBV7-9 | TGTGCCAGCAGCCGACAGGGGACGCTGATCGAAGCTTTCTTT | CASSRQGTLIEAFF
. | TRBJ1-1 | . | TRBV7-2 | TGTGCCAGCAGCTTAGCGCCATGGGTAAGGGGGAGCCCTATAGGGAACACTGAAGCTTTCTTT | CASSLAPWVRGSPIGNTEAFF
. | TRBJ2-7 | . | TRBV5-5 | TGTGCCAGCAGCTTGGGTAGGACAGGGGCTAGCGGGAGTGTAAACTACGAGCAGTACTTC | CASSLGRTGASGSVNYEQYF
few | TRBJ1-6 | . | TRBV18 | TGTGCCAGCTCATCCATGGGAGCTTCTAATTCACCCCTCCACTTT | CASSSMGASNSPLHF
few | TRBJ1-6 | TRBD1 | TRBV7-8 | TGTGCCAGCAGCAAGGGGCACGGGACAGGGAGAAAATATAATTCACCCCTCCACTTT | CASSKGHGTGRKYNSPLHF
many | TRBJ2-5 | . | TRBV3-1 | TGTGCCAGCAGCCCCCCTTGGGGTGAGGGAGAGACCCAGTACTTC | CASSPPWGEGETQYF
many | TRBJ2-3 | TRBD2 | TRBV11-1 | TGTGCCAGCAGCTTACGAAGACTAGCGGGAGGGGTGGATACGCAGTATTTT | CASSLRRLAGGVDTQYF
. | TRBJ2-7 | TRBD2 | TRBV7-2 | TGTGCCAGCAGCTCCCCGGGACTAGCGGGCCGCTGCGAGCAGTACTTC | CASSSPGLAGRCEQYF
many | TRBJ2-1 | TRBD2 | TRBV5-5 | TGTGCCAGCAGCCTTGGACTAGCGACCAATGAGCAGTTCTTC | CASSLGLATNEQFF
many | TRBJ1-4 | . | TRBV30 | TGTGCCTGGAGTGTCGGGGGACCCGATGAAAAACTGTTTTTT | CAWSVGGPDEKLFF
many | TRBJ2-7 | TRBD2 | TRBV11-1 | TGTGCCAGCAGCAAAGCCGGGACTAGCGGGAGATACGAGCAGTACTTC | CASSKAGTSGRYEQYF
many | TRBJ1-2 | . | TRBV7-2 | TGTGCCAGCAGCACCGCGGGGGCAGGGAGTAATTACAATGATGGCTACACCTTC | CASSTAGAGSNYNDGYTF
many | TRBJ2-7 | . | TRBV6-1 | TGTGCCAGCAGTGGGGGAGAGTCAACCGAGCAGTACTTC | CASSGGESTEQYF
few | TRBJ2-1 | . | TRBV7-2 | TGTGCCAGCAGCCGAGCAGGGGCAACCCCCTACAATGAGCAGTTCTTC | CASSRAGATPYNEQFF
many | TRBJ1-1 | . | TRBV29-1 | TGCAGCGTTGAAGGGATGGACAGCGGGATCACTGAAGCTTTCTTT | CSVEGMDSGITEAFF
. | TRBJ2-5 | . | TRBV5-1 | TGCGCCAGCAGCTTCCCTCAAGAGACCCAGTACTTC | CASSFPQETQYF
. | TRBJ1-3 | . | TRBV9 | TGTGCCAGCACAAAGTCACAGCTTATGGACACCATATATTTT | CASTKSQLMDTIYF
many | TRBJ2-1 | TRBD2 | TRBV12-3/TRBV12-4 | TGTGCCAGCAGTTCGACGGCTGGGACTAGCGGGAGGACCTACAATGAGCAGTTCTTC | CASSSTAGTSGRTYNEQFF
. | TRBJ2-7 | TRBD1 | TRBV28 | TGTGCCAGCAGTTTATTCAGGGGGAAATACGAGCAGTACTTC | CASSLFRGKYEQYF
. | TRBJ1-1 | TRBD1 | TRBV10-3 | TGTGCCATCAGTGAGTCGGGAGTGTCAGGGGGTAATACTGAAGCTTTCTTT | CAISESGVSGGNTEAFF
few | TRBJ2-3 | . | TRBV20-1 | TGCAGTGCTAGAGGCCCCCTCTCGGCCTCTAGCACAGATACGCAGTATTTT | CSARGPLSASSTDTQYF